This T cell receptor beta chain was captured by sequencing in a study of shared clonotypes between healthy human individuals. Overall study: Used for every donor were three CD4 naive, three CD4 memory, two CD8 naive and one CD8 memory plate. Whole-study results and caveats: Sequencing depth was expected to affect clonotype sharing among donors.

The DNA input per sorted-subset replicate PCR was around 200 ng, corresponding to tens of thousands of T cell genomes. Assay: immunoSEQ multiplex PCR; the TCRdb copy retains only in-frame clones and omits some. The sample lists 900,000 to 1,200,000 clones; approximately 80% were seen once. Germline CDR1 and CDR2: SGHDT and YYEEEE. V dropped 4 bases and J dropped 0; count of bases not matched to a gene: 7. CDR3 length equals 16 residues. In regard to this clone: What it binds is unknown.

HIV-negative, healthy adults without recent acute infections or vaccinations were the donors. The receptor comes from a man between 18 and 35 years old in good health. Some clones in this sample may be carry-over from other donors' samples. The sample was memory CD4+ T cells from PBMCs. Subset denoted: CD45RA-negative fraction. This chain links TRBV5-6 with TRBJ1-3; 7 positions match TRBD1. CDR3 protein: CASSQPGGYSGNTIYF. CDR3 coding DNA: TGTGCCAGCAGCCAACCAGGGGGGTACTCTGGAAACACCATATATTTT.